These 8 T cell receptor beta chains were all obtained from the same sample, sequenced in a study of cytomegalovirus exposure and HLA in healthy donors. The PCR had 60 Vbeta and 13 Jbeta primers. The repertoire was sequenced with immunoSEQ multiplex PCR; TCRdb's copy has only in-frame clones and lacks some. The sample consists of 110,000 to 150,000 clones, around 70% of them appearing once. Material: PBMCs. The receptor set was obtained from a woman in her sixties in good health and CMV-seropositive.

This chain links TRBV6-5 with TRBJ2-3, with D perhaps TRBD2 (5 bases). Germline V CDR1 and CDR2: MNHEY, SVGAGI. Trimming left V 2 bases short and J 5 bases short, with 11 bases between. CDR3 size: 14 residues. CDR3 DNA sequence: TGTGCCAGCAGTTACACGGGGTTTGGAGATACGCAGTATTTT. Its protein is CASSYTGFGDTQYF.

This clone was recorded only once. J is TRBJ2-1 and V is TRBV27; 7 bases are shared with TRBD2. CDR1 and CDR2 (germline): MNHEY, SMNVEV (reference sequence). This CDR3 contains 16 residues. V dropped 5 bases and J dropped 1; count of bases not matched to a gene: 8. In DNA, the CDR3 is TGTGCCAGCAGTCCCAGACTAGCCTTTTCCTACAATGAGCAGTTCTTC. It translates to CASSPRLAFSYNEQFF.

This chain connects TRBV19 to TRBJ2-2, with D unresolved. With 3 bases removed from V and 4 bases from J, the gap between germline ends came to 9 bases. The CDR3 covers 14 residues. Germline CDR1 reads LNHDA; CDR2 reads SQIVND (reference sequence). CDR3 in amino acids: CASSILDSTGELFF. The CDR3 DNA follows: TGTGCCAGTAGTATCCTCGATAGCACCGGGGAGCTGTTTTTT.

The genes are TRBV18 and TRBJ2-7, with TRBD2 matching over 7 bases. There are 13 residues in the CDR3. The germline V gene encodes CDR1 KGHSH and CDR2 LQKENI. V was pared by 6 bases and J by 5 bases, with 7 bases of the junction left unmatched. CDR3 coding DNA: TGTGCCAGCTCCGAGCGGGGAGTTGACGAGCAGTACTTC. As protein: CASSERGVDEQYF.

The gene calls are TRBV28 and TRBJ1-5, with D possibly matching TRBD1 (5 bases). V shed 7 bases and J shed 9 bases, with 19 bases lying between them. This CDR3 has 14 residues. Looked up from germline, CDR1 is MDHEN and CDR2 is SYDVKM. CDR3 nucleotides: TGTGCCAGCACCCTAGGGGCCCCGCCAAGGCCCCAGCATTTT. It encodes CASTLGAPPRPQHF.

This chain connects TRBV19 to TRBJ2-7; D possibly corresponds to TRBD1 (6 bases). V lost 6 bases to trimming and J lost 1 base, with 13 bases between them. CDR1 and CDR2 (germline): LNHDA, SQIVND (reference sequence). There are 14 residues in the CDR3. The CDR3 coding sequence is TGTGCCAGTAGCCTCGGGCAGGGGTCCTACGAGCAGTACTTC. Protein: CASSLGQGSYEQYF.

V gene TRBV6-5 combines with J gene TRBJ2-1, with a tentative D call TRBD2 (5 bases). The CDR3 runs to 15 residues. Between the trimmed V and J ends, which lost 7 bases and 4 bases, there was a span of 17 bases. Germline-derived CDR1 and CDR2 are MNHEY and SVGAGI. CDR3 sequence reads: CASKSGRGGYNEQFF. In nucleotides, the CDR3 is TGTGCCAGCAAGAGCGGTAGAGGAGGATACAATGAGCAGTTCTTC.

The CDR3 sequence: CASSGTGVRTDTQYF. CDR3 DNA sequence: TGTGCCAGCAGCGGGACAGGGGTCCGCACAGATACGCAGTATTTT. V gene TRBV6-4 combines with J gene TRBJ2-3; 10 bases map to TRBD1. The germline gives CDR1 MRHNA, CDR2 SNTAGT. Unmatched junction bases numbered 4, after V lost 6 bases and J lost 1 base. This CDR3 has 15 residues.